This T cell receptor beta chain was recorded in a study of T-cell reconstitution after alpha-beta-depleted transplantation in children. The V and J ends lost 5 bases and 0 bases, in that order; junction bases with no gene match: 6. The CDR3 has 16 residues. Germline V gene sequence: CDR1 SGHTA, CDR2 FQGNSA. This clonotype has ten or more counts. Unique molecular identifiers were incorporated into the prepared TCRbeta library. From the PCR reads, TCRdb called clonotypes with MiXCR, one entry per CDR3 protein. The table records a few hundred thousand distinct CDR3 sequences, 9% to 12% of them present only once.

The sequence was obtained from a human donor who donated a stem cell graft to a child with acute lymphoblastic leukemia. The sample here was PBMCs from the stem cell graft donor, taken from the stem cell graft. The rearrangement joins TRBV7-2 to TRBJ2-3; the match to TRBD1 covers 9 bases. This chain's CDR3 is CASSRQGQGSTDTQYF. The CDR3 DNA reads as TGTGCCAGCAGCCGACAGGGACAGGGAAGCACAGATACGCAGTATTTT.